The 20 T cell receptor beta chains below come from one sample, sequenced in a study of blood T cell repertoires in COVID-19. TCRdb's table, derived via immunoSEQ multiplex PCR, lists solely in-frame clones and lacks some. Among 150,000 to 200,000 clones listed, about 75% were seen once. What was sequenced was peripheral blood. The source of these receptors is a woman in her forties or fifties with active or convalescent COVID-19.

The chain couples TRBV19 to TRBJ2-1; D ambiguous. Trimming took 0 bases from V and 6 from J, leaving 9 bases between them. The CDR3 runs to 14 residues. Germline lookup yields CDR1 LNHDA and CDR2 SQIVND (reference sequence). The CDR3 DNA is TGTGCCAGTAGTATAGATCCTGACACCAATGAGCAGTTCTTC. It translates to CASSIDPDTNEQFF.

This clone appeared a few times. The CDR3, as DNA: TGTGCCAGTAGACTAGCGGAGGTAGACTCCTACAATGAGCAGTTCTTC. Protein: CASRLAEVDSYNEQFF. The genes are TRBV19 and TRBJ2-1; TRBD2 agrees at 8 bases. Germline V gene lookup returns CDR1 LNHDA and CDR2 SQIVND (reference sequence). The CDR3 runs to 16 residues. V dropped 6 bases and J dropped 0; count of bases not matched to a gene: 7. The variable domain in full, completed from reference TRBV19 and TRBJ2-1, reads DGGITQSPKYLFRKEGQNVTLSCEQNLNHDAMYWYRQDPGQGLRLIYYSQIVNDFQKGDIAEGYSVSREKKESFPLTVTSAQKNPTAFYLCASRLAEVDSYNEQFFGPGTRLTVL.

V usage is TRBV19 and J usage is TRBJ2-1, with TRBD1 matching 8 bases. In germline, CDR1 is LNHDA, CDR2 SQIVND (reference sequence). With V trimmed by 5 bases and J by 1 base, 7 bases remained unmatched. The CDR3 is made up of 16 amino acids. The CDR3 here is CASSAGGARSYNEQFF. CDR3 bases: TGTGCCAGTAGTGCAGGGGGCGCCAGGTCCTACAATGAGCAGTTCTTC. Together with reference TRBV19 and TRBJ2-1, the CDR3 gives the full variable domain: DGGITQSPKYLFRKEGQNVTLSCEQNLNHDAMYWYRQDPGQGLRLIYYSQIVNDFQKGDIAEGYSVSREKKESFPLTVTSAQKNPTAFYLCASSAGGARSYNEQFFGPGTRLTVL.

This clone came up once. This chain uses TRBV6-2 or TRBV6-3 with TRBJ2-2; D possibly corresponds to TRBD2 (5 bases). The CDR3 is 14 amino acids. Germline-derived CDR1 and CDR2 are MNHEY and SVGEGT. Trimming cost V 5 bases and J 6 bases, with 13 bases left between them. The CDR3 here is CASSPSGSAGELFF. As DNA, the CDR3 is TGTGCCAGCAGTCCCTCGGGGTCGGCCGGGGAGCTGTTTTTT.

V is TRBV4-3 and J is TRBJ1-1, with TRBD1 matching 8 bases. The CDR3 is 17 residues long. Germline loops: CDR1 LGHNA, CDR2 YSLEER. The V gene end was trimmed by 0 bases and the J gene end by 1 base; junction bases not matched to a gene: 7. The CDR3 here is CASSQDRPTGGNTEAFF. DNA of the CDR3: TGCGCCAGCAGCCAAGATCGGCCAACAGGGGGGAACACTGAAGCTTTCTTT.

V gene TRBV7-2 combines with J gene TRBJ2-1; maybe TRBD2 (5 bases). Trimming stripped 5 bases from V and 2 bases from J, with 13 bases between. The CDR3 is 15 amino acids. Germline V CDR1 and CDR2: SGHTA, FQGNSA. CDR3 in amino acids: CASSLPAVPYNEQFF. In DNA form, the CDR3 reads TGTGCCAGCAGCCTTCCAGCGGTCCCCTACAATGAGCAGTTCTTC.

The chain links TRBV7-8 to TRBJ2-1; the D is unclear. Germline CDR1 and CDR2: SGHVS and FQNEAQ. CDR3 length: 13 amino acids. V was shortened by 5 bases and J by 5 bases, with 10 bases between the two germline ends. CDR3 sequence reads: CASSQSVDNEQFF. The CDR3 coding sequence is TGTGCCAGCAGCCAATCTGTAGACAATGAGCAGTTCTTC. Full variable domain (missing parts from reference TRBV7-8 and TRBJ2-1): GAGVSQSPRYKVAKRGQDVALRCDPISGHVSLFWYQQALGQGPEFLTYFQNEAQLDKSGLPSDRFFAERPEGSVSTLKIQRTQQEDSAVYLCASSQSVDNEQFFGPGTRLTVL.

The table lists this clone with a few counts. DNA for the CDR3: TGTGCCTGGAGTGTCAGGGGGCATCATGAAAAACTGTTTTTT. Translating it yields CAWSVRGHHEKLFF. The chain carries TRBV30 and TRBJ1-4; 8 bases agree with TRBD1. Germline V gene data show CDR1 as GTSNPN and CDR2 as SVGIG (reference sequence). This CDR3 is built from 14 residues. Trimming cost V 0 bases and J 6 bases; bases outside gene matches: 3.

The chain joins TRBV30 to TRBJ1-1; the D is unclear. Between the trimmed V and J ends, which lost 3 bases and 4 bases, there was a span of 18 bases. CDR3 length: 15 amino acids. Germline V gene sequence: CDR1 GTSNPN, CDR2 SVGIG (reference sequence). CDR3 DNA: TGTGCCTGGAGCCCACTTAACGGGGTTGGCACTGAAGCTTTCTTT. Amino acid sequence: CAWSPLNGVGTEAFF.

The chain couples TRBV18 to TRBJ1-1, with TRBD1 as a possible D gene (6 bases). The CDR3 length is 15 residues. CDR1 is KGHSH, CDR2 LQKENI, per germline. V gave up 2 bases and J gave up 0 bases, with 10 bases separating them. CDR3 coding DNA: TGTGCCAGCTCACCAAAACAGGGCATGAACACTGAAGCTTTCTTT. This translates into CASSPKQGMNTEAFF.

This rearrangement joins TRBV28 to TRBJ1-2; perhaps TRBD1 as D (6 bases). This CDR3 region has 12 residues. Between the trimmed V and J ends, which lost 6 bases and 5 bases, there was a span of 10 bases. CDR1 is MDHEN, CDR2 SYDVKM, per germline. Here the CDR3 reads CASRLTGYGYTF. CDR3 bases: TGTGCCAGCAGATTGACAGGATATGGCTACACCTTC.

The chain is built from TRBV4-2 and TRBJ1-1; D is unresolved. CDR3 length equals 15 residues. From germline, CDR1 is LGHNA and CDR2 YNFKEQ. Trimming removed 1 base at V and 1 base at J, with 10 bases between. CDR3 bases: TGTGCCAGCAGCCAAGCGTCAGTAAGGAACACTGAAGCTTTCTTT. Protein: CASSQASVRNTEAFF.

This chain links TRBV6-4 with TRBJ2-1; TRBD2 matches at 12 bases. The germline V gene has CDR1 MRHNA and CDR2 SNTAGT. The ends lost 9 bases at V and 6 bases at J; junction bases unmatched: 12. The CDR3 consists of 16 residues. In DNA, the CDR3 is TGTGCCAGGAGATGTCCTAGCGGGGGGGCCTGCAATGAGCAGTTCTTC. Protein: CARRCPSGGACNEQFF.

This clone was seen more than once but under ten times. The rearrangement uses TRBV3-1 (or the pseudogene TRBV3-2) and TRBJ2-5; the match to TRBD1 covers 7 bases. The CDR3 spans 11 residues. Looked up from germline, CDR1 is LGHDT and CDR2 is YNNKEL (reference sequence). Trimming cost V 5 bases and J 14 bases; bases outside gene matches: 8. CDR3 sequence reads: CASSEGGPEYF. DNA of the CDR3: TGTGCCAGCAGCGAAGGGGGCCCGGAATACTTC.

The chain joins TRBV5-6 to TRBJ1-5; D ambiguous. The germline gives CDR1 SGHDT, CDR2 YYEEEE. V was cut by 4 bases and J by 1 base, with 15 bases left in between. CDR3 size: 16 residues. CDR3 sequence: CASSRGSVASNQPQHF. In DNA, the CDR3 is TGTGCCAGCAGCCGGGGAAGTGTAGCAAGCAATCAGCCCCAGCATTTT.

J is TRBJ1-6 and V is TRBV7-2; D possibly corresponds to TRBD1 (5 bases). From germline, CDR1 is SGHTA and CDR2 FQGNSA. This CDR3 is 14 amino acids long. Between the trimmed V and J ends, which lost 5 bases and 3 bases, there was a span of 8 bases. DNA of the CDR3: TGTGCCAGCAGCGTTGACAGCTATAATTCACCCCTCCACTTT. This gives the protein CASSVDSYNSPLHF.

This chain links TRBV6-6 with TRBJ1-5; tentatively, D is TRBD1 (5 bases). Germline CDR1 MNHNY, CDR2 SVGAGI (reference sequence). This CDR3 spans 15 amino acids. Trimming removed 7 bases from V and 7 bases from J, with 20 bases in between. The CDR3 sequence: CASTSTGGGRQPQHF. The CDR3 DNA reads TGTGCCAGCACCAGTACCGGGGGAGGAAGGCAGCCCCAGCATTTT.

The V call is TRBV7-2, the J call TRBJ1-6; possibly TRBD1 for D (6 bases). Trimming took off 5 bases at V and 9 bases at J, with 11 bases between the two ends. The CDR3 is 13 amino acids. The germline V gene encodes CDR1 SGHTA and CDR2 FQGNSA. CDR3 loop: CASSPGVASPLHF. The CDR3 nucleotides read TGTGCCAGCAGCCCAGGGGTTGCTTCACCCCTCCACTTT.

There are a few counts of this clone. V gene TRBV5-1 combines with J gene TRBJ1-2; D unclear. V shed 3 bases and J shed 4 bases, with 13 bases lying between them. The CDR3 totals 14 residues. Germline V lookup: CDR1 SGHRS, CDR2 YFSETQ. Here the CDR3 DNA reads TGCGCCAGCAGCTCGGCTCTGGGAGGCTATGGCTACACCTTC. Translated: CASSSALGGYGYTF.

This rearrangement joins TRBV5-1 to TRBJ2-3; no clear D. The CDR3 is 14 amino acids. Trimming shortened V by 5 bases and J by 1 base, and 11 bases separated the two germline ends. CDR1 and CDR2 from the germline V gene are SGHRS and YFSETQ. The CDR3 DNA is TGCGCCAGCAGACCTAGGTGGGGCACAGATACGCAGTATTTT. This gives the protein CASRPRWGTDTQYF.